This TCR beta chain was identified in a study of CD8 T cells in Susac syndrome. Study results and limitations: It was acknowledged by the study that relatively few individuals were included in its TCR sequencing and HLA analysis.

RNA totalling roughly 0.5 to 1 ug underwent reverse transcription with random hexamers. Amplification of TCR beta CDR3 was carried out by immunoSEQ multiplex PCR, which covered 54 Vbeta and 13 Jbeta segments. TCRdb re-derived calls from the immunoSEQ multiplex PCR reads in MiXCR, one entry per CDR3 protein. The repertoire has just over 300,000 distinct CDR3 sequences, about 91% of them found once; the top ten carry roughly 0.059%. The length of the CDR3 is 18 residues. The germline CDR1 and CDR2 sequences are SEHNR and FQNEAQ (reference sequence). V gave up 1 base and J gave up 3 bases, with 20 bases separating them. Stable or active relapsing-remitting multiple sclerosis, untreated and meeting revised McDonald criteria, defined the controls. About this clonotype itself: Antigen: not known.

The V and J genes are TRBV7-9 and TRBJ2-3, with a tentative D call TRBD2 (6 bases). The receptor was isolated from a human donor with multiple sclerosis. The sample consisted of CD4+ T cells from PBMCs. For the CDR3, the DNA is TGTGCCAGCAGCTTAGGCCGCGGAGGGGCGCGGAGGACAGATACGCAGTATTTT. Translating gives CASSLGRGGARRTDTQYF. Based on the CDR3 plus reference TRBV7-9 and TRBJ2-3, the full variable domain is DTGVSQNPRHKITKRGQNVTFRCDPISEHNRLYWYRQTLGQGPEFLTYFQNEAQLEKSRLLSDRFSAERPKGSFSTLEIQRTEQGDSAMYLCASSLGRGGARRTDTQYFGPGTRLTVL.